This TCR beta chain emerged from a study of graft-versus-host responses after intestinal transplantation. The V and J ends lost 0 bases and 4 bases respectively, with 7 bases between them. Germline values: CDR1 SGHRS, CDR2 YFSETQ. CDR3 length equals 13 residues. Libraries were prepared by immunoSEQ multiplex PCR; TCRdb keeps only in-frame clonotypes and omits some of them. The sample consists of some 87,000 clones, approximately 95% of them appearing once. As regards this clone: What it binds is unknown.

This clonotype was obtained from a human donor who was the organ donor for an intestinal transplant. The source was unstimulated CD8+ T cells sorted from spleen or lymph node cells, collected before transplant. The chain joins TRBV5-1 to TRBJ2-5; a possible D gene is TRBD1 (6 bases). The CDR3 is CASSLEGGETQYF. Here the CDR3 DNA reads TGCGCCAGCAGCTTGGAAGGGGGAGAGACCCAGTACTTC.